One sample yielded the 22 T cell receptor beta chains listed below, sequenced in a study of long-term antiretroviral therapy in people with HIV. This was the immunoSEQ v3.0 assay at survey level. The assay was immunoSEQ multiplex PCR, and TCRdb's table has in-frame clones only and misses some. The repertoire holds 30,000 to 40,000 clones, with under 90% as singletons. The specimen was unsorted PBMCs, collected 0.4 years before starting antiretroviral therapy. The receptors come from a young man with HIV.

The V gene is TRBV19, the J gene TRBJ2-5, with 10 bases identical to TRBD1. The CDR3 sequence is 16 residues long. The germline V gene encodes CDR1 LNHDA and CDR2 SQIVND (reference sequence). V lost 3 bases and J lost 5; bases outside the gene matches: 9. CDR3 coding DNA: TGTGCCAGTAGTATCCGGGACAGGGGTTTTAGGGAGACCCAGTACTTC. This codes for CASSIRDRGFRETQYF.

The rearrangement uses TRBV18 and TRBJ2-5, with D tentatively TRBD1 (6 bases). With 5 bases removed from V and 0 bases from J, the gap between germline ends came to 16 bases. Germline V gene data show CDR1 as KGHSH and CDR2 as LQKENI. There are 16 residues in the CDR3. CDR3 in DNA: TGTGCCAGCTCAAAAGCGGACAGAGCCTACCAAGAGACCCAGTACTTC. This sequence encodes CASSKADRAYQETQYF.

This clone was observed a few times. The chain recombines TRBV15 with TRBJ2-3, with 12 bases identical to TRBD1. With V trimmed by 1 base and J by 5 bases, 7 bases remained unmatched. The CDR3 runs 17 residues. Germline CDR1 LNHNV, CDR2 YYDKDF (reference sequence). The CDR3 DNA reads TGTGCCACCAGCAGAGGAGCGGGACAGGGGGCTATAGATACGCAGTATTTT. It yields the protein CATSRGAGQGAIDTQYF.

V gene TRBV2 combines with J gene TRBJ2-7; maybe TRBD2 (6 bases). Germline V lookup: CDR1 SNHLY, CDR2 FYNNEI. The CDR3 runs to 13 residues. Trimming pared 8 bases from V and 1 base from J, leaving 12 bases between. CDR3 nucleotide sequence: TGTGCCAGCGGTGGGGACTCTTCCTACGAGCAGTACTTC. Amino acid sequence: CASGGDSSYEQYF.

This chain uses TRBV6-5 with TRBJ2-7, with D maybe TRBD2 (6 bases). CDR3 length: 15 residues. Germline-derived CDR1 and CDR2 are MNHEY and SVGAGI. The V gene lost 5 bases and the J gene lost 4 bases, with 18 bases spanning the gap. The CDR3 protein is CASSRHWQGGYEQYF. The CDR3 DNA follows: TGTGCCAGCAGTCGGCACTGGCAGGGAGGATACGAGCAGTACTTC.

The rearrangement uses TRBV27 and TRBJ2-3; D might be TRBD1 or TRBD2, each matching 5 bases. The germline V gene has CDR1 MNHEY and CDR2 SMNVEV (reference sequence). V was clipped by 8 bases and J by 2 bases, with 14 bases between them. The length of the CDR3 is 14 residues. CDR3 DNA sequence: TGTGCCAGCCGCCCCTGGGGGTTCACAGATACGCAGTATTTT. Translating gives CASRPWGFTDTQYF.

The chain uses TRBV27 and TRBJ2-2; the D is unclear. Germline-derived CDR1 and CDR2 are MNHEY and SMNVEV (reference sequence). CDR3 size: 13 residues. V shed 3 bases and J shed 4 bases, with 6 bases lying between them. Here the CDR3 DNA reads TGTGCCAGCAGTTTGGTAGTCACCGGGGAGCTGTTTTTT. It translates to CASSLVVTGELFF.

The CDR3 here is CASSVGGVSQPQHF. The DNA of the CDR3 is TGTGCCAGCAGTGTAGGAGGGGTTTCTCAGCCCCAGCATTTT. J is TRBJ1-5 and V is TRBV2; maybe TRBD1 (5 bases). Germline assignment: CDR1 SNHLY and CDR2 FYNNEI. The CDR3 is 14 residues long. V was trimmed by 4 bases and J by 6 bases, leaving 13 bases between them.

Only a few counts were recorded for this clone. The chain carries TRBV7-2 and TRBJ1-2; D may be TRBD1 (5 bases). V gave up 1 base and J gave up 9 bases, with 15 bases separating them. The CDR3 spans 14 residues. Germline V lookup: CDR1 SGHTA, CDR2 FQGNSA. As DNA, the CDR3 is TGTGCCAGCAGCTTAGAGACAGCTACTAGGAGCTACACCTTC. Protein sequence: CASSLETATRSYTF.

This chain uses TRBV10-3 with TRBJ1-2, with D perhaps matching TRBD1 (5 bases). Trimming left V 2 bases short and J 0 bases short, with 13 bases between. The CDR3 consists of 16 residues. Germline loops: CDR1 ENHRY, CDR2 SYGVKD. This CDR3 is CAISELIGVANYGYTF. The CDR3 DNA follows: TGTGCCATCAGTGAGCTTATAGGGGTGGCTAACTATGGCTACACCTTC.

The rearrangement uses TRBV4-1 and TRBJ2-2; 10 bases are shared with TRBD1. J was trimmed by 5 bases and V by 2 bases; bases with no gene match: 2. Germline CDR1 MGHRA, CDR2 YSYEKL. The CDR3 contains 15 residues. The DNA for the CDR3 is TGCGCCAGCAGCCAACCGGGACAGGGGACCGGGGAGCTGTTTTTT. It encodes CASSQPGQGTGELFF.

The rearrangement joins TRBV27 to TRBJ2-1; D not resolved. The CDR3 has 15 amino acids. V shed 6 bases and J shed 0 bases, with 12 bases lying between them. Germline V gene lookup returns CDR1 MNHEY and CDR2 SMNVEV (reference sequence). CDR3 DNA: TGTGCCAGCAGCCTCAGCGAGAGCTCCTACAATGAGCAGTTCTTC. This encodes CASSLSESSYNEQFF.

The gene calls are TRBV5-4 and TRBJ1-1; no definite D call. The ends were cut back, 1 base at V and 1 base at J, with 5 bases in the middle. CDR1 and CDR2 from the germline V gene are SGHNT and YYREEE (reference sequence). This CDR3 region has 13 residues. CDR3 residues: CASSLWGNTEAFF. CDR3 bases: TGTGCCAGCAGCTTGTGGGGGAACACTGAAGCTTTCTTT.

The rearrangement links TRBV9 to TRBJ2-4, with 8 bases that match TRBD2. CDR1 and CDR2 from the germline V gene are SGDLS and YYNGEE. Trimming removed 4 bases from V and 9 bases from J; junction bases left unmatched: 9. This CDR3 is 14 amino acids long. DNA of the CDR3: TGTGCCAGCAGCCCGGGGGGACTAGTAGGCATTCAGTACTTC. Translating gives CASSPGGLVGIQYF.

The V and J genes are TRBV5-1 and TRBJ2-7; 7 bases are shared with TRBD1. The CDR3 has 16 amino acids. CDR1 SGHRS and CDR2 YFSETQ come from the germline V gene. With 4 bases clipped from V and 4 bases from J, the junction kept 14 bases outside the gene matches. The CDR3 nucleotides read TGCGCCAGCAGCGCTTCTCCGGGACAGCCCTCGTACGAGCAGTACTTC. Amino acids: CASSASPGQPSYEQYF.

The CDR3 bases are TGTGCCAGCAGCTTTGGCCGACAGGGTTCCTACGAGCAGTACTTC. Residues: CASSFGRQGSYEQYF. The chain couples TRBV5-4 to TRBJ2-7, with TRBD1 matching 7 bases. The CDR3 covers 15 residues. Trimming cost V 2 bases and J 1 base; bases outside gene matches: 6. In germline, CDR1 is SGHNT, CDR2 YYREEE (reference sequence).

The CDR3 DNA follows: TGTGCCAGCTTAAACAGACTTAGCACAGATACGCAGTATTTT. It codes for CASLNRLSTDTQYF. The gene calls are TRBV6-6 and TRBJ2-3, with D hard to call. Germline CDR1 MNHNY, CDR2 SVGAGI (reference sequence). The V end lost 8 bases, the J end lost 0 bases, and 12 bases lay between the germline ends. The CDR3 is 14 amino acids.

This clone has only one observation. This chain connects TRBV15 to TRBJ1-2; a weak D match, TRBD1 (6 bases). This CDR3 region has 15 residues. Germline V gene sequence: CDR1 LNHNV, CDR2 YYDKDF (reference sequence). The V end lost 3 bases, the J end lost 2 bases, and 13 bases lay between the germline ends. Here the CDR3 DNA reads TGTGCCACCAGCAGGCGGGACACCCTCAACTATGGCTACACCTTC. It encodes CATSRRDTLNYGYTF. Together with reference TRBV15 and TRBJ1-2, the CDR3 gives the full variable domain: DAMVIQNPRYQVTQFGKPVTLSCSQTLNHNVMYWYQQKSSQAPKLLFHYYDKDFNNEADTPDNFQSRRPNTSFCFLDIRSPGLGDTAMYLCATSRRDTLNYGYTFGSGTRLTVV.

This clone was counted once. The chain recombines TRBV6-1 with TRBJ2-2; 10 bases agree with TRBD1. The junction had 3 bases not matched to a gene; V was cut back by 6 bases and J by 2 bases. This CDR3 region has 15 residues. Germline V lookup: CDR1 MNHNS, CDR2 SASEGT. The CDR3: CASRTGGANTGELFF. The CDR3 DNA is TGTGCCAGCAGGACAGGGGGCGCCAACACCGGGGAGCTGTTTTTT.

V and J are TRBV2 and TRBJ1-6; D ambiguous. CDR1 and CDR2 (germline): SNHLY, FYNNEI. The CDR3 loop spans 14 amino acids. Trimming cost V 6 bases and J 0 bases, with 6 bases left between them. The CDR3 reads CASRESSYNSPLHF. In DNA, the CDR3 is TGTGCCAGCAGAGAGAGCTCCTATAATTCACCCCTCCACTTT.

This chain uses TRBV4-3 with TRBJ2-3; D gene uncertain. The CDR3 runs 13 residues. Trimming removed 0 bases from V and 10 bases from J, with 11 bases in between. Germline V CDR1 and CDR2: LGHNA, YSLEER. CDR3 loop: CASSQDTRVAQYF. The CDR3 bases are TGCGCCAGCAGCCAAGATACCCGGGTTGCGCAGTATTTT.

The chain uses TRBV28 and TRBJ1-1; 8 nucleotides match TRBD1. CDR1 is MDHEN, CDR2 SYDVKM, per germline. The CDR3 runs to 15 residues. V lost 6 bases to trimming and J lost 4 bases; unmatched junction nucleotides: 10. Here the CDR3 reads CASRPLDRDLTEAFF. In DNA form, the CDR3 reads TGTGCCAGCAGACCCCTGGACAGGGACCTCACTGAAGCTTTCTTT.